This T cell receptor (beta chain) was profiled in a study of shared clonotypes between healthy human individuals. The CDR3 totals 16 residues. The V gene's germline CDR1 is SGHAT and CDR2 FQNNGV. V gave up 5 bases and J gave up 5 bases, with 18 bases separating them. Naive CD8 cells comprised CD45RO-negative, CCR7-positively selected cells, excluding terminally differentiated effector memory CD45RA+ cells. Libraries were prepared by immunoSEQ multiplex PCR; TCRdb keeps only in-frame clonotypes and omits some of them. The sample shows roughly 2,000,000 clones, roughly 95% of them seen only once. The genes are TRBV11-2 and TRBJ1-4; D is undetermined. This clonotype was sampled from a man aged 18 to 35 in good health. The sequenced sample was naive CD8+ T cells sorted from blood. The CDR3 region has the DNA TGTGCCAGCAGCGTATCCTGGTTAGGGTTGAATGAAAAACTGTTTTTT. Translation: CASSVSWLGLNEKLFF.